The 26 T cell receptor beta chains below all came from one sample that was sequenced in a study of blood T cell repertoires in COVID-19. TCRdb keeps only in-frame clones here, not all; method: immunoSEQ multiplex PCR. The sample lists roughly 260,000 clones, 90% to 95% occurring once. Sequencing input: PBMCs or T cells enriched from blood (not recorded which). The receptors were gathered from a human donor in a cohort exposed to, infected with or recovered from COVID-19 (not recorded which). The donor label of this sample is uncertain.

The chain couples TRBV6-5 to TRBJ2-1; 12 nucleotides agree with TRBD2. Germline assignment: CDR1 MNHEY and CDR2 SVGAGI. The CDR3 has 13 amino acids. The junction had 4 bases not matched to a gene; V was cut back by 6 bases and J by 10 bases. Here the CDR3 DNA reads TGTGCCAGCAGGGTCCTAGCGGGGGGGGAGCAGTTCTTC. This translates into CASRVLAGGEQFF.

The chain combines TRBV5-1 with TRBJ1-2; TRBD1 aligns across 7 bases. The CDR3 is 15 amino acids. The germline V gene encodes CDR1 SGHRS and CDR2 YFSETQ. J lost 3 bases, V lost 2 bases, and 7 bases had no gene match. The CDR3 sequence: CASSFTGDVHYGYTF. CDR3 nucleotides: TGCGCCAGCAGCTTCACAGGGGACGTGCACTATGGCTACACCTTC. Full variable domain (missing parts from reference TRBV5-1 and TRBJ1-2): KAGVTQTPRYLIKTRGQQVTLSCSPISGHRSVSWYQQTPGQGLQFLFEYFSETQRNKGNFPGRFSGRQFSNSRSEMNVSTLELGDSALYLCASSFTGDVHYGYTFGSGTRLTVV.

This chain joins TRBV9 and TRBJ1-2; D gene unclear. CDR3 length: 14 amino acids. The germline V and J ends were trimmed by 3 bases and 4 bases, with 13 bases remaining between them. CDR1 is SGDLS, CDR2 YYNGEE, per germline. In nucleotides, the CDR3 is TGTGCCAGCAGCGCCGCGCCGGGGTCCTATGGCTACACCTTC. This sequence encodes CASSAAPGSYGYTF.

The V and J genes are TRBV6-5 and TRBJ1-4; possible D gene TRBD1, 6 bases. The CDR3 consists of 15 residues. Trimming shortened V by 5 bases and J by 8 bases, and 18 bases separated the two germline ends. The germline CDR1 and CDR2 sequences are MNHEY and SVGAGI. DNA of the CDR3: TGTGCCAGCAGTCCCAAGGGACAAAGAAGAGAAAAACTGTTTTTT. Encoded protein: CASSPKGQRREKLFF.

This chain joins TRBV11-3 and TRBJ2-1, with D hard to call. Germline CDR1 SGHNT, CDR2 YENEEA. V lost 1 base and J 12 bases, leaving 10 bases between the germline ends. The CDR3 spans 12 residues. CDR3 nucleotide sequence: TGTGCCAGCAGCTTAGGTGGAGCTCTGCAGTTCTTC. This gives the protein CASSLGGALQFF.

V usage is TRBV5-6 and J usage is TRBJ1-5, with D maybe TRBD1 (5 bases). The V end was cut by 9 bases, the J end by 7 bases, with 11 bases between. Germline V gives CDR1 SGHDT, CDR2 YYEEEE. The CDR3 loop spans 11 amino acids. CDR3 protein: CATRVEQPQHF. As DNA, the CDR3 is TGTGCCACCAGGGTTGAGCAGCCCCAGCATTTT.

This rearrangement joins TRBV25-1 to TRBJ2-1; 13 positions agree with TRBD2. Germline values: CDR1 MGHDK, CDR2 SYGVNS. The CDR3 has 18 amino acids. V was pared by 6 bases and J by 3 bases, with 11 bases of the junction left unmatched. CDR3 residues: CASSGLGTSGAHYNEQFF. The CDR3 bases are TGTGCCAGCAGCGGGTTGGGGACTAGCGGGGCCCACTACAATGAGCAGTTCTTC.

CDR3 DNA: TGTGCCACCAGTCCCTGGGACAGGGCGCTCCATGAGCAGTTCTTC. Amino acids: CATSPWDRALHEQFF. The chain has TRBV24-1 and TRBJ2-1; 9 nucleotides agree with TRBD1. Germline loops: CDR1 KGHDR, CDR2 SFDVKD. V gave up 6 bases and J gave up 8 bases; unmatched junction bases: 10. The CDR3 is 15 residues long.

This CDR3 is CASSYSTTLGHEAFF. The CDR3 DNA reads as TGTGCCAGCAGTTACTCTACCACTCTGGGCCACGAAGCTTTCTTT. This chain uses TRBV6-5 with TRBJ1-1; D unresolved. V lost 0 bases and J 8 bases, leaving 16 bases between the germline ends. The CDR3 sequence is 15 residues long. CDR1 is MNHEY, CDR2 SVGAGI, per germline.

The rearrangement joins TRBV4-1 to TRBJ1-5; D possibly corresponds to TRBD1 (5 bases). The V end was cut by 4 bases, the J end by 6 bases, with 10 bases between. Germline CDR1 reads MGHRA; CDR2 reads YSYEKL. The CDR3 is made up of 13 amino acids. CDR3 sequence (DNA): TGCGCCAGCAGCCTAACAGGTGTTCAGCCCCAGCATTTT. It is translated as CASSLTGVQPQHF.

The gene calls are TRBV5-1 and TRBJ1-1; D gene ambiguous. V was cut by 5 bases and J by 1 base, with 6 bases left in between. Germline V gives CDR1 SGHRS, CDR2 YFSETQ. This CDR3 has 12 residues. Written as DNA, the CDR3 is TGCGCCAGCAGTACGGGGAACACTGAAGCTTTCTTT. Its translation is CASSTGNTEAFF.

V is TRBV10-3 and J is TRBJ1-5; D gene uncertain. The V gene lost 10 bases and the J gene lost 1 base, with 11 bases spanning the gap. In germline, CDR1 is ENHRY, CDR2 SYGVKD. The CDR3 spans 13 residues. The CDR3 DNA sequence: TGTGCCACTGCAGAGAGGAGCAATCAGCCCCAGCATTTT. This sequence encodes CATAERSNQPQHF.

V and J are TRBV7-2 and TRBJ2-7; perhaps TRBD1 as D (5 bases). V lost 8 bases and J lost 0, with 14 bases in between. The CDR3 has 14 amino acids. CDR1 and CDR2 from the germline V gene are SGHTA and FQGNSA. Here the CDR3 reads CASGRLGPSYEQYF. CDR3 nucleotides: TGTGCCAGCGGGCGGCTGGGGCCCTCCTACGAGCAGTACTTC.

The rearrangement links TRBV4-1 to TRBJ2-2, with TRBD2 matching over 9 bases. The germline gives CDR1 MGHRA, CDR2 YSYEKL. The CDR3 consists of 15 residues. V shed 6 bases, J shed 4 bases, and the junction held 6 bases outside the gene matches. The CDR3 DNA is TGCGCCAGCAGGGCGGGGGGGGGAGGCACCGGGGAGCTGTTTTTT. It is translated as CASRAGGGGTGELFF.

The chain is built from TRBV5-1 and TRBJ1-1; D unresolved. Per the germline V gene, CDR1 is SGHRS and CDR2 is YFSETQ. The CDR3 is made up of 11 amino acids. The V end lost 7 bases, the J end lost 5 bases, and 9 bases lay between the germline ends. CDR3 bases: TGCGCCAGCTCCCGGGAGACTGAAGCTTTCTTT. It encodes CASSRETEAFF.

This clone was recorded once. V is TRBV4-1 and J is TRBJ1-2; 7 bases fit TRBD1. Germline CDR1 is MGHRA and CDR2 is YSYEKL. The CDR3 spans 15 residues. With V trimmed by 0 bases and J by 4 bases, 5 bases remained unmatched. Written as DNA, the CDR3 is TGCGCCAGCAGCCAAGATGGCAGGGGGGCCTATGGCTACACCTTC. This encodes CASSQDGRGAYGYTF.

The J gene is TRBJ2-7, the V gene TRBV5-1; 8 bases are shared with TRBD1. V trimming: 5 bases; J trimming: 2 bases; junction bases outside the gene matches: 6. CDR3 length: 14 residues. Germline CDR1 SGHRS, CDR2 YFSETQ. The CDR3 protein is CASSWGTGPYEQYF. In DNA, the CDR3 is TGCGCCAGCAGTTGGGGGACAGGACCCTACGAGCAGTACTTC. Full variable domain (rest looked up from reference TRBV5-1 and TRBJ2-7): KAGVTQTPRYLIKTRGQQVTLSCSPISGHRSVSWYQQTPGQGLQFLFEYFSETQRNKGNFPGRFSGRQFSNSRSEMNVSTLELGDSALYLCASSWGTGPYEQYFGPGTRLTVT.

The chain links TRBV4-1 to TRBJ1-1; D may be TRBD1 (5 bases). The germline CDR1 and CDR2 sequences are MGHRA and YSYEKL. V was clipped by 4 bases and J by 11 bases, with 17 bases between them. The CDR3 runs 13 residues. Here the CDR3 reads CASSPLGQGTAFF. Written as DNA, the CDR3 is TGCGCCAGCAGCCCGCTCGGGCAGGGTACGGCTTTCTTT.

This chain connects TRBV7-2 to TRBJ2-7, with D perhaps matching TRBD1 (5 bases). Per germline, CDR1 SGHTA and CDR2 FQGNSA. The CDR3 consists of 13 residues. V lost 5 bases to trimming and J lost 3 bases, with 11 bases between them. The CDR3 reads CASSTGQVYEQYF. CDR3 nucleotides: TGTGCCAGCAGCACCGGACAAGTCTACGAGCAGTACTTC.

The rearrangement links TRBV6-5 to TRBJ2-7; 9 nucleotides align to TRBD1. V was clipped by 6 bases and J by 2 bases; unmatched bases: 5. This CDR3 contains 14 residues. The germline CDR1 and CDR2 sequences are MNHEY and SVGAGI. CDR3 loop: CASSRDRDTYEQYF. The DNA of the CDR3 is TGTGCCAGCAGCCGGGACAGGGACACCTACGAGCAGTACTTC.

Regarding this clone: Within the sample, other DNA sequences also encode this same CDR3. In nucleotides, the CDR3 is TGTGCCATCAGTGAGGGGCTTTATGGCTACACCTTC. It codes for CAISEGLYGYTF. This rearrangement joins TRBV10-3 to TRBJ1-2; D gene uncertain. This CDR3 contains 12 residues. Trimming pared 2 bases from V and 5 bases from J, leaving 6 bases between. Germline CDR1 ENHRY, CDR2 SYGVKD.

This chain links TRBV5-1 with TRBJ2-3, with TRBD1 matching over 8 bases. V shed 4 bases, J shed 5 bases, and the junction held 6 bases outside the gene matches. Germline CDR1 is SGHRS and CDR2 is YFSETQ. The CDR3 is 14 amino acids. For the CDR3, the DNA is TGCGCCAGCAGCCCGGGACAGGTCGTAGATACGCAGTATTTT. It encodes CASSPGQVVDTQYF.

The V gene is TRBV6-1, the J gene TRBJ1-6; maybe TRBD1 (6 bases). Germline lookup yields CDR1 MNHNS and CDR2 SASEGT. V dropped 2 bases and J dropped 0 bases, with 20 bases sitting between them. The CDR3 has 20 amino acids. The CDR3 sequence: CASSEIPDRSHSSYNSPLHF. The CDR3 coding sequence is TGTGCCAGCAGTGAAATTCCCGACAGGTCCCACTCCTCCTATAATTCACCCCTCCACTTT.

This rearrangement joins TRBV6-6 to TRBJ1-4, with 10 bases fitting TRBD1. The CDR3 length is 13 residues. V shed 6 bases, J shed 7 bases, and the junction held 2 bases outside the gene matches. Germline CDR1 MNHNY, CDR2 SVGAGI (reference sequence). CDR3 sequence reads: CASRDRGPEKLFF. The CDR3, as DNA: TGTGCCAGCAGAGACAGGGGGCCTGAAAAACTGTTTTTT.

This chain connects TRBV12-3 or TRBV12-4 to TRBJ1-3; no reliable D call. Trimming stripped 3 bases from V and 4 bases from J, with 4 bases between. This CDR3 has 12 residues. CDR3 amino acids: CASSLGGNTIYF. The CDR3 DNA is TGTGCCAGCAGTTTGGGCGGAAACACCATATATTTT.

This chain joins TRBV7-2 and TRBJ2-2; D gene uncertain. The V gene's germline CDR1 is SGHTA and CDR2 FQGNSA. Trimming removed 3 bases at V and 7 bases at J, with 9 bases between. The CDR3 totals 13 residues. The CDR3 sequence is CASSLRYGGELFF. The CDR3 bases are TGTGCCAGCAGCTTGAGGTATGGCGGGGAGCTGTTTTTT. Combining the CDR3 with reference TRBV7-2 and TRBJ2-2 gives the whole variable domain GAGVSQSPSNKVTEKGKDVELRCDPISGHTALYWYRQSLGQGLEFLIYFQGNSAPDKSGLPSDRFSAERTGGSVSTLTIQRTQQEDSAVYLCASSLRYGGELFFGEGSRLTVL.